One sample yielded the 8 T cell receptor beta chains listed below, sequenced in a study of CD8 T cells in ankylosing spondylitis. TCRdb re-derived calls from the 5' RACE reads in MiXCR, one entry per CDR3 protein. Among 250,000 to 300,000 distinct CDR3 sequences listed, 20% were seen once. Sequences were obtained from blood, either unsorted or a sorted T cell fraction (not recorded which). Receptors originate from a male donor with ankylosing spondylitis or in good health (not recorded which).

For the CDR3, the DNA is TGTGCCAGCAGTGCCCCCGGACAGGGTAGCACAGATACGCAGTATTTT. Residues: CASSAPGQGSTDTQYF. This sequence joins TRBV28 and TRBJ2-3; the match to TRBD1 covers 8 bases. CDR1 is MDHEN and CDR2 is SYDVKM in the germline V gene. The junction had 7 bases not matched to a gene; V was cut back by 5 bases and J by 0 bases. The length of the CDR3 is 16 residues.

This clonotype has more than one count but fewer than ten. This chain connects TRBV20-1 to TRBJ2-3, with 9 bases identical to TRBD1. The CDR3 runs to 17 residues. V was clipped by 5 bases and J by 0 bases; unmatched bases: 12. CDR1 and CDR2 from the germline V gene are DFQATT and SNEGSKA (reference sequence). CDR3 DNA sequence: TGCAGTGCTGCCGGACAGGGGATAGGAACTAGCACAGATACGCAGTATTTT. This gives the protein CSAAGQGIGTSTDTQYF.

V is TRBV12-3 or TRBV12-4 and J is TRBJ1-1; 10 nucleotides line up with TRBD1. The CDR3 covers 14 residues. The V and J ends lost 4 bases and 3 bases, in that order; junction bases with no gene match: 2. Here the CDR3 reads CASSWDRGYTEAFF. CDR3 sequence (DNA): TGTGCCAGCAGTTGGGACAGGGGATACACTGAAGCTTTCTTT.

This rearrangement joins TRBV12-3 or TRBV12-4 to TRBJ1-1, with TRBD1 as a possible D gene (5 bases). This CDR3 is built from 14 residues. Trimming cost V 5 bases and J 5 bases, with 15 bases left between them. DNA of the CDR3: TGTGCCAGCAGTCCCGAGTGGGGACGGACTGAAGCTTTCTTT. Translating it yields CASSPEWGRTEAFF.

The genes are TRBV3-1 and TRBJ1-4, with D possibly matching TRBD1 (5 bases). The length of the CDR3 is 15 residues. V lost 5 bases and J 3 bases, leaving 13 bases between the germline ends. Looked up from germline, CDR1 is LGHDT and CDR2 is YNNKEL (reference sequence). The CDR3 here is CASSDHRSANEKLFF. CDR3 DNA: TGTGCCAGCAGCGACCACAGGTCGGCTAATGAAAAACTGTTTTTT. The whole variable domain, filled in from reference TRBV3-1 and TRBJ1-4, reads DTAVSQTPKYLVTQMGNDKSIKCEQNLGHDTMYWYKQDSKKFLKIMFSYNNKELIINETVPNRFSPKSPDKAHLNLHINSLELGDSAVYFCASSDHRSANEKLFFGSGTQLSVL.

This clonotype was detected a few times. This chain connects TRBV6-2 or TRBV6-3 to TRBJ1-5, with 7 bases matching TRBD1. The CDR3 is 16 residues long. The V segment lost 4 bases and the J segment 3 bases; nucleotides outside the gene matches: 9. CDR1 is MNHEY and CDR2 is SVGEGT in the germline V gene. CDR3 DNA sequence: TGTGCCAGCAGTTCCCGCAGGGGGGATTACAATCAGCCCCAGCATTTT. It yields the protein CASSSRRGDYNQPQHF.

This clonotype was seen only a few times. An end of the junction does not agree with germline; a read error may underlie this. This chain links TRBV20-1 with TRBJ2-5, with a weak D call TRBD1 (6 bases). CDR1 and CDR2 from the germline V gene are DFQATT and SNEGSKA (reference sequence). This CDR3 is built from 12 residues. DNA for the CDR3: TGCAGTGCTAGGAAGGACAGAGCTCCCCTCCACTTC. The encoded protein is CSARKDRAPLHF.

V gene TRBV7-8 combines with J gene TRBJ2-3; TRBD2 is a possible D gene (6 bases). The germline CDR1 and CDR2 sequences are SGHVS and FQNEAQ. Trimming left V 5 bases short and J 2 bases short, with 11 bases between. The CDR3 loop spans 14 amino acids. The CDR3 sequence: CASSMPLATDTQYF. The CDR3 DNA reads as TGTGCCAGCAGCATGCCACTAGCCACAGATACGCAGTATTTT. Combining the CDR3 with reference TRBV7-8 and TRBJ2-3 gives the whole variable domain GAGVSQSPRYKVAKRGQDVALRCDPISGHVSLFWYQQALGQGPEFLTYFQNEAQLDKSGLPSDRFFAERPEGSVSTLKIQRTQQEDSAVYLCASSMPLATDTQYFGPGTRLTVL.